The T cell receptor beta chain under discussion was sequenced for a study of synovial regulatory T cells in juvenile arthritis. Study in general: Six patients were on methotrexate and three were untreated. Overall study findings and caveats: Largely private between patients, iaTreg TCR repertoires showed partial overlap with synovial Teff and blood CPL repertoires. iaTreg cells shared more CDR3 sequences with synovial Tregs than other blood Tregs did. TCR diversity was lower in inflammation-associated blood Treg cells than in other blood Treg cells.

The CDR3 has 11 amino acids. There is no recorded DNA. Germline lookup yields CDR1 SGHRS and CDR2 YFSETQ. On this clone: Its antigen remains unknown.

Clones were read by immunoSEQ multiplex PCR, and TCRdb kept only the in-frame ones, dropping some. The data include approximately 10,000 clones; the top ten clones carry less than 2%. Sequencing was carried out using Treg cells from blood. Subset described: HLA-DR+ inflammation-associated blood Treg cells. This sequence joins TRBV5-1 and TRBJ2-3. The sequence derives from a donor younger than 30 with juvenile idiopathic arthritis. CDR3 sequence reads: CASTLGDTQYF.